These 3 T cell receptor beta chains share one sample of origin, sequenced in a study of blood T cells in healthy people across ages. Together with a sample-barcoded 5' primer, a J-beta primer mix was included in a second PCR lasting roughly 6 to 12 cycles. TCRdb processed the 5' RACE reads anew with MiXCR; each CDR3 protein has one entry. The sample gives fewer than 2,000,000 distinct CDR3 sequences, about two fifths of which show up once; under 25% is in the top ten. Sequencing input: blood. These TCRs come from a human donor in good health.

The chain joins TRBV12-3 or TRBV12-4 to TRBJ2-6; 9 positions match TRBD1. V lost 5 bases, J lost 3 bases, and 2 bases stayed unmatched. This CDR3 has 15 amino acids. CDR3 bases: TGTGCCAGCAGTCCGGACAGGGGTGGGGCCAACGTCCTGACTTTC. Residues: CASSPDRGGANVLTF.

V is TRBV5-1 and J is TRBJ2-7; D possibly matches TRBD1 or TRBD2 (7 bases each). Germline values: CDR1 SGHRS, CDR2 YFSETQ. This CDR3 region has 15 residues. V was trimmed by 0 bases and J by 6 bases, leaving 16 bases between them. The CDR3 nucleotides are TGCGCCAGCAGCTTGGTTATCAGGGGGGGCTCCGAGCAGTACTTC. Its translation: CASSLVIRGGSEQYF.

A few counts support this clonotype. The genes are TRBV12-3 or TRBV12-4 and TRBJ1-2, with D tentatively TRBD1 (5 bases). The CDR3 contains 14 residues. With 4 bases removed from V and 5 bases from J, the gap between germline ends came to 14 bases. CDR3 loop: CASSSAGKGYGYTF. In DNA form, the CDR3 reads TGTGCCAGCAGTTCCGCAGGGAAAGGATATGGCTACACCTTC.